Listed below are T cell receptor beta chains from one sample, sequenced in a study of T cells in Graves' hyperthyroidism and ophthalmopathy. TCRdb called the multiplex PCR reads again in MiXCR, with one record for every CDR3 protein. This sample has fewer than 350,000 distinct CDR3 sequences; over 15% occur once, and the top ten carry approximately 49%. Sequencing was performed on blood. The source is a woman between 45 and 60 years old with Graves' hyperthyroidism. Both conserved end residues are part of each CDR3. A D gene is named only where the DNA matches it firmly. Rows may omit the clone size; those that give it use once, few, many or a size class.

j_call: TRBJ2-1
clone_size: -
v_call: TRBV9
d_call: TRBD2
cdr3_aa: CASSVVLAGGNEQFF
cdr3_nt: TGTGCCAGCAGCGTAGTACTAGCGGGGGGAAATGAGCAGTTCTTC

j_call: TRBJ1-2
clone_size: -
v_call: TRBV6-1
d_call: -
cdr3_aa: CASSGEPSGYTF
cdr3_nt: TGTGCCAGCAGTGGGGAGCCTTCTGGCTACACCTTC

j_call: TRBJ1-4
clone_size: few
v_call: TRBV2
d_call: -
cdr3_aa: CASSERHHEKLFF
cdr3_nt: TGTGCCAGCAGTGAGCGGCACCATGAAAAACTGTTTTTT

j_call: TRBJ2-1
clone_size: many
v_call: TRBV3-1
d_call: -
cdr3_aa: CASSARESYNEQFF
cdr3_nt: TGTGCCAGCAGTGCACGGGAGTCCTACAATGAGCAGTTCTTC

j_call: TRBJ2-2
clone_size: few
v_call: TRBV12-3/TRBV12-4
d_call: -
cdr3_aa: CATWGENTGELFF
cdr3_nt: TGTGCCACCTGGGGGGAAAACACCGGGGAGCTGTTTTTT

j_call: TRBJ1-4
clone_size: many
v_call: TRBV2
d_call: -
cdr3_aa: CASSEMDGGKLFF
cdr3_nt: TGTGCCAGCAGCGAAATGGACGGGGGAAAACTGTTTTTT

j_call: TRBJ1-5
clone_size: few
v_call: TRBV19
d_call: -
cdr3_aa: CASSIVQGNQPQHF
cdr3_nt: TGTGCCAGTAGTATAGTACAGGGCAATCAGCCCCAGCATTTT

j_call: TRBJ1-6
clone_size: few
v_call: TRBV2
d_call: -
cdr3_aa: CASSEGGSPLHF
cdr3_nt: TGTGCCAGCAGTGAAGGGGGTTCACCCCTCCACTTT

j_call: TRBJ1-4
clone_size: few
v_call: TRBV5-1
d_call: -
cdr3_aa: CASSRIGTGDEKLFF
cdr3_nt: TGCGCCAGCAGCCGGATTGGGACGGGAGATGAAAAACTGTTTTTT

j_call: TRBJ1-6
clone_size: -
v_call: TRBV6-1
d_call: -
cdr3_aa: CASRGNRDSLSSPLHF
cdr3_nt: TGTGCCAGCAGGGGAAACCGGGACTCACTCAGTTCACCCCTCCACTTT

j_call: TRBJ2-5
clone_size: -
v_call: TRBV5-1
d_call: TRBD1
cdr3_aa: CASSLFQGAEETQYF
cdr3_nt: TGCGCCAGCAGCTTGTTCCAGGGGGCAGAGGAGACCCAGTACTTC

j_call: TRBJ1-5
clone_size: -
v_call: TRBV19
d_call: TRBD1
cdr3_aa: CASRPPGQNNQPQHF
cdr3_nt: TGTGCCAGTAGGCCTCCGGGACAGAACAATCAGCCCCAGCATTTT

j_call: TRBJ2-7
clone_size: -
v_call: TRBV6-1
d_call: TRBD1
cdr3_aa: CASSAPPGQLNEQYF
cdr3_nt: TGTGCCAGCAGTGCTCCGCCGGGACAGCTAAACGAGCAGTACTTC

j_call: TRBJ1-6
clone_size: -
v_call: TRBV2
d_call: -
cdr3_aa: CASQRGSPLHF
cdr3_nt: TGTGCCAGCCAAAGGGGTTCACCCCTCCACTTT

j_call: TRBJ1-1
clone_size: few
v_call: TRBV6-2/TRBV6-3
d_call: TRBD1
cdr3_aa: CASSSPGGETEAFF
cdr3_nt: TGTGCCAGCAGTTCGCCAGGGGGGGAGACTGAAGCTTTCTTT

j_call: TRBJ2-7
clone_size: -
v_call: TRBV9
d_call: TRBD1
cdr3_aa: CASSAGGDGTGVSGEQYF
cdr3_nt: TGTGCCAGCAGCGCGGGAGGGGACGGGACAGGGGTTTCGGGGGAGCAGTACTTC

j_call: TRBJ1-2
clone_size: many
v_call: TRBV2
d_call: -
cdr3_aa: CASSEEDRGYTF
cdr3_nt: TGTGCCAGCAGTGAAGAGGATCGGGGCTACACCTTC

j_call: TRBJ2-3
clone_size: few
v_call: TRBV10-3
d_call: -
cdr3_aa: CAISEGSTDTQYF
cdr3_nt: TGTGCCATCAGTGAGGGGTCGACAGATACGCAGTATTTT

j_call: TRBJ2-1
clone_size: few
v_call: TRBV27
d_call: -
cdr3_aa: CASTLTPSGYNEQFF
cdr3_nt: TGTGCCAGCACTCTCACCCCTTCCGGCTACAATGAGCAGTTCTTC

j_call: TRBJ1-1
clone_size: many
v_call: TRBV6-1
d_call: TRBD1
cdr3_aa: CAGSGTVNTEAFF
cdr3_nt: TGTGCCGGCTCCGGGACAGTGAACACTGAAGCTTTCTTT

j_call: TRBJ2-3
clone_size: many
v_call: TRBV5-1
d_call: -
cdr3_aa: CASSWPLGQADTQYF
cdr3_nt: TGCGCCAGCAGCTGGCCCCTCGGGCAGGCAGATACGCAGTATTTT

j_call: TRBJ1-5
clone_size: many
v_call: TRBV5-1
d_call: -
cdr3_aa: CASSLRVGQPQHF
cdr3_nt: TGTGCCAGCAGCTTGAGGGTAGGACAGCCCCAGCATTTT

j_call: TRBJ2-2
clone_size: few
v_call: TRBV6-6
d_call: -
cdr3_aa: CASSYSTSGELFF
cdr3_nt: TGTGCCAGCAGTTACTCGACTTCCGGGGAGCTGTTTTTT

j_call: TRBJ2-1
clone_size: many
v_call: TRBV28
d_call: -
cdr3_aa: CASSNQGTPYNEQFF
cdr3_nt: TGTGCCAGCAGTAACCAGGGCACCCCCTACAATGAGCAGTTCTTC

j_call: TRBJ2-7
clone_size: few
v_call: TRBV3-1
d_call: -
cdr3_aa: CASSKSMGEASYEQYF
cdr3_nt: TGTGCCAGCAGTAAGAGCATGGGGGAGGCCTCCTACGAGCAGTACTTC

j_call: TRBJ1-4
clone_size: few
v_call: TRBV12-3/TRBV12-4
d_call: -
cdr3_aa: CASSLGQRILNEKLFF
cdr3_nt: TGTGCCAGCAGTTTAGGACAGAGAATCCTTAATGAAAAACTGTTTTTT

j_call: TRBJ1-2
clone_size: -
v_call: TRBV7-9
d_call: TRBD1
cdr3_aa: CASSLRGQGRNYGYTF
cdr3_nt: TGTGCCAGCAGCTTAAGAGGACAGGGGAGAAACTATGGCTACACCTTC

j_call: TRBJ2-2
clone_size: few
v_call: TRBV3-1
d_call: TRBD2
cdr3_aa: CASSQARLAVLNTGELFF
cdr3_nt: TGTGCCAGCAGCCAAGCTCGACTAGCGGTGCTCAACACCGGGGAGCTGTTTTTT